This record covers a single T cell receptor beta chain. These data originate in a study of T cell changes during pregnancy in multiple sclerosis. This CDR3 comprises 15 residues. The germline CDR1 and CDR2 sequences are SGHAT and FQDESV (reference sequence). Trimming at V came to 4 bases and at J to 4 bases, leaving 8 bases not matched to a gene. The table came from immunoSEQ multiplex PCR; TCRdb's copy has only in-frame clones and leaves some out. The sample contains under 50,000 clones, about 94% of which appear only once. The chain is built from TRBV11-1 and TRBJ2-7; 9 nucleotides align to TRBD1. This clonotype was obtained from a female donor with multiple sclerosis, enrolled in a pregnancy study. Source: CD4+ T cells from peripheral blood mononuclear cells, taken after pregnancy. The CDR3 protein is CASSSRDRATYEQYF. CDR3 DNA sequence: TGTGCCAGCAGCTCCCGGGACAGGGCTACTTACGAGCAGTACTTC.